This is a list of T cell receptor beta chains from one sample in a study of blood T cell repertoires in COVID-19. The table came from immunoSEQ multiplex PCR; TCRdb's copy has only in-frame clones and leaves some out. This table has 40,000 to 50,000 clones, around nine tenths appearing once. Sequencing input: peripheral blood. These receptors were obtained from a man aged 50-59 years with active COVID-19. CDR3s include the opening cysteine and the closing phenylalanine or tryptophan. The D gene is left open where the match is weak. Clone size is shown for a subset of rows, as once, few, many or a class of expanded clone.

14	TRBV9	TRBJ2-5	NA	NA	CASSVGERQETQYF	TGTGCCAGCAGCGTAGGGGAGAGACAAGAGACCCAGTACTTC
14	TRBV20-1	TRBJ2-2	NA	NA	CSASWEAATGELFF	TGCAGTGCTAGTTGGGAAGCGGCGACCGGGGAGCTGTTTTTT
13	TRBV3-1/TRBV3-2	TRBJ1-3	NA	once	CASSSPAGNTIYF	TGTGCCAGCAGCTCTCCCGCTGGAAACACCATATATTTT
17	TRBV10-3	TRBJ2-3	TRBD1	NA	CAISEAGQGKDTDTQYF	TGTGCCATCAGTGAGGCGGGACAGGGGAAGGACACAGATACGCAGTATTTT
16	TRBV7-3	TRBJ2-7	TRBD1	NA	CASSLIGTGGNYEQYF	TGTGCCAGCAGCTTAATCGGGACAGGGGGTAACTACGAGCAGTACTTC
13	TRBV2	TRBJ2-3	NA	NA	CATPGLEGDTQYF	TGTGCCACCCCGGGACTCGAGGGAGATACGCAGTATTTT
12	TRBV6-2/TRBV6-3	TRBJ1-6	NA	NA	CASSSLNSPLHF	TGTGCCAGCAGCTCCCTGAATTCACCCCTCCACTTT
18	TRBV28	TRBJ1-5	TRBD1	NA	CASSSSTRGQGSNQPQHF	TGTGCCAGCAGTTCCTCGACGCGAGGACAGGGTAGCAATCAGCCCCAGCATTTT
15	TRBV10-1	TRBJ2-1	TRBD2	few	CASSSGLAGLNEQFF	TGCGCCAGCAGTTCCGGACTAGCGGGGTTAAATGAGCAGTTCTTC
15	TRBV3-1/TRBV3-2	TRBJ1-6	NA	NA	CASSHSMDRWSPLHF	TGTGCCAGCAGCCACTCCATGGACAGATGGTCACCCCTCCACTTT
14	TRBV4-3	TRBJ1-1	NA	once	CASSQDGKGTEAFF	TGCGCCAGCAGCCAAGACGGGAAGGGCACTGAAGCTTTCTTT
15	TRBV7-8	TRBJ2-5	NA	NA	CASSSGPGPQETQYF	TGTGCCAGCAGCTCAGGGCCAGGACCGCAAGAGACCCAGTACTTC
13	TRBV3-1/TRBV3-2	TRBJ2-7	NA	NA	CASSLTPGNEQYF	TGTGCCAGCAGCCTTACGCCAGGGAACGAGCAGTACTTC
15	TRBV4-3	TRBJ2-7	TRBD2	NA	CASSQDNGRAYEQYF	TGCGCCAGCAGCCAAGATAACGGGAGGGCCTACGAGCAGTACTTC
15	TRBV7-3	TRBJ2-5	NA	NA	CASSPGGFGVETQYF	TGTGCCAGCAGCCCCGGGGGATTTGGGGTCGAGACCCAGTACTTC
14	TRBV16	TRBJ2-7	NA	NA	CASRPRADSYEQYF	TGTGCCAGCAGACCGAGGGCGGACTCCTACGAGCAGTACTTC
15	TRBV10-3	TRBJ2-7	TRBD1	NA	CAITAFGQGDYEQYF	TGTGCCATCACTGCCTTTGGACAGGGCGACTACGAGCAGTACTTC
13	TRBV5-1	TRBJ1-1	TRBD1	NA	CASSRDRYTEAFF	TGCGCCAGCAGCAGGGACAGGTACACTGAAGCTTTCTTT
16	TRBV20-1	TRBJ2-7	NA	NA	CSASGRRGQGYYEQYF	TGCAGTGCTAGTGGCAGAAGGGGCCAAGGGTACTACGAGCAGTACTTC